The present T cell receptor (beta chain) was sequenced within a study of blood T cells in healthy people across ages (dated by TCRdb to the mid-2010s). For context, the study as a whole: In model experiments, roughly one uniquely barcoded TCR beta cDNA molecule per two T cells was captured by template switching. Using deep sequencing normalized with unique cDNA molecular identifiers, the study measured how TCR beta repertoire diversity changes with age. Donors were grouped into four age groups: young (average about 15 years), middle-aged (about 40), aged (about 60) and long-lived (less than 85). To avoid experimental bias, donors of different ages were distributed randomly across sequencing lanes. Two additional independent replicas of 1 million unique cDNA reads from the same blood draw were analyzed for two donors (one aged 18 to 30 and one aged 80 or older).

Including the terminal cysteine and phenylalanine, the CDR3 comprises 14 residues. Just the 42-base CDR3 DNA is kept, in frame starting at base 1. As encoded in the germline V gene (reference sequence), CDR1 is MNHEY while CDR2 is SMNVEV. V trim: 2 bases; J trim: 6 bases; unmatched bases: 3. Comment on this clonotype: This receptor's antigen is unknown. No per-base quality is available; no much larger clone lies one base away.

Systemically healthy Caucasian individuals from Russia, 39 in total and aged about 6 to 100 years, were included as donors. Each donor gave roughly 11 milliliters of peripheral blood, drawn into EDTA-treated Vacutainer tubes. Ficoll-Paque density-gradient centrifugation was used to isolate PBMCs, with at least 7 million per sample. Trizol reagent was used to extract total RNA from PBMCs, with at least 5 micrograms per sample. For every donor, flow cytometry on a PBMC aliquot measured the percentage of naive CD45RAhigh/CD27high T cells. Library method: 5' RACE. For sequencing, an Illumina HiSeq 2500 was employed. A second PCR of about 7 to 12 cycles was performed with a sample-barcoded 5' primer and a J-beta primer mix. Each TCR beta cDNA molecule received a unique molecular identifier from a template-switch 5' adaptor carrying 12 random nucleotides. Each sample yielded at least 2.5 million CDR3-containing paired-end reads. First-strand cDNA was synthesized from all RNA with the Mint cDNA synthesis kit, primed by a TRBC-specific oligonucleotide. After uracil-DNA glycosylase treatment, a first 18-cycle PCR used universal primers M1SS and BC2_uni_R on all cDNA. In the authors' own workflow: Each sample was normalized by randomly selecting 1 million high-quality reads, each carrying a distinct molecular identifier. Reads with shared molecular identifiers were discarded instead of being binned into consensus sequences. MiTCR, run with a Q25 quality threshold and the strictest error-elimination algorithm, handled CDR3 identification, clonotype clustering and error correction. A nonparametric unseen species model with Euler transformation was used to estimate lower-bound total TCR beta diversity. Using fastp trimming at Q25 and MiXCR clonotype assembly, TCRdb reanalyzed the public sequencing data and kept in-frame beta chains. Every distinct CDR3 protein forms one entry, paired with its most common genes and DNA. In this record, the V and J calls reflect TCRdb's handling and not the investigators' own analysis. The sample includes 800,000 or so distinct CDR3 sequences, with 62% observed a single time. Of the sample, about a quarter is held by the ten largest clones.

General conclusions and limits of the study: Compared with the aged group, the long-lived group had more naive CD4+ T cells, fewer expanded clones and increased TCR diversity, a pattern suggesting age selection. Observed TCR beta diversity per million T cells fell roughly linearly with age, and a significant reduction was already apparent by age around 40. Conclusive comparison of naive and antigen-experienced compartments was prevented by the profiling of bulk unsorted PBMCs. The CMV infection status of donors was not known, potentially confounding age-related changes in expanded clonotypes. Observed TCR beta diversity correlated strongly with the percentage of naive T cells measured by flow cytometry. Estimates of total diversity based on one million sequenced T cells were regarded as lower bounds and as underestimates.

Sequencing used blood. The sequence was collected from a man aged 30-40 years in good health. The chain joins TRBV27 to TRBJ2-5; 10 nucleotides in the junction match TRBD2. The DNA sequence is given as TGTGCCAGCAGTTTACTAGCGGGGGTCCAGACCCAGTACTTC. It translates as CASSLLAGVQTQYF.